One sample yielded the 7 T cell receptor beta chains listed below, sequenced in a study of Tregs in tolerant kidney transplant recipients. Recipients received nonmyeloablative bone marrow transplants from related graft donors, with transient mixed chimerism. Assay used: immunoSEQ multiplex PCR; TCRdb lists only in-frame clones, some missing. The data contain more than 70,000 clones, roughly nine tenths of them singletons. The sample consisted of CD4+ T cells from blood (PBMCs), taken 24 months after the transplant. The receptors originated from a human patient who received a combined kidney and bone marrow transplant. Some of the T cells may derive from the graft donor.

CDR3 bases: TGTGCCAGCAGCTTAAAGGGACCACAGGGCTCTGGGGCCAACGTCCTGACTTTC. This sequence encodes CASSLKGPQGSGANVLTF. The chain has TRBV7-8 and TRBJ2-6; tentative D call: TRBD1 (6 bases). Trimming took off 2 bases at V and 0 bases at J, with 14 bases between the two ends. The CDR3 covers 18 residues. Germline V gene data show CDR1 as SGHVS and CDR2 as FQNEAQ. Complete variable domain (other parts from reference TRBV7-8 and TRBJ2-6): GAGVSQSPRYKVAKRGQDVALRCDPISGHVSLFWYQQALGQGPEFLTYFQNEAQLDKSGLPSDRFFAERPEGSVSTLKIQRTQQEDSAVYLCASSLKGPQGSGANVLTFGAGSRLTVL.

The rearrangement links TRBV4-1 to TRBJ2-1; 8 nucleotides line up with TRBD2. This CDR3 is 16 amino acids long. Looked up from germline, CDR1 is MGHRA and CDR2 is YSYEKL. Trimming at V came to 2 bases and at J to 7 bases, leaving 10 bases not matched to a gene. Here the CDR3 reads CASSQPTAGEDNEQFF. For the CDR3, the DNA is TGCGCCAGCAGCCAACCTACAGCGGGGGAGGATAATGAGCAGTTCTTC.

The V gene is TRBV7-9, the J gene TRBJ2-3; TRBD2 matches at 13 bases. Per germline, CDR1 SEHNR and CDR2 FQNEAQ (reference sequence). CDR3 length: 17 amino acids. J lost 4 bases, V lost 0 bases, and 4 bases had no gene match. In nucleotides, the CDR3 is TGTGCCAGCAGCTTAGCACTAGCGGGGGGGATTGCAGATACGCAGTATTTT. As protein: CASSLALAGGIADTQYF.

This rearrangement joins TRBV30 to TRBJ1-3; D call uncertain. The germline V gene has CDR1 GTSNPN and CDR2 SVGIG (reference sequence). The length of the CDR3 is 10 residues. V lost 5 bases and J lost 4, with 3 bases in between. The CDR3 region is CAWAGNTIYF. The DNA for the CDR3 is TGTGCCTGGGCGGGAAACACCATATATTTT.

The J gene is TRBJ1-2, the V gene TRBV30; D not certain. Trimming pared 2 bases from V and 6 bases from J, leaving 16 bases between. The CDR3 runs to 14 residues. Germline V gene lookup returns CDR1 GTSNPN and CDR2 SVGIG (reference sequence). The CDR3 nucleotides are TGTGCCTGGAGTAGTACTGTAAGAGCACATGGCTACACCTTC. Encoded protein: CAWSSTVRAHGYTF.

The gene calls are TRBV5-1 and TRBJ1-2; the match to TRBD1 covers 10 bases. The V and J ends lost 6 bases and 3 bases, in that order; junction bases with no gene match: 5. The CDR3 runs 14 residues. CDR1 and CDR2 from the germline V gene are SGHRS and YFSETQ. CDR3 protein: CASTGTGDHYGYTF. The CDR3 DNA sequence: TGCGCCAGCACCGGGACAGGGGATCACTATGGCTACACCTTC.

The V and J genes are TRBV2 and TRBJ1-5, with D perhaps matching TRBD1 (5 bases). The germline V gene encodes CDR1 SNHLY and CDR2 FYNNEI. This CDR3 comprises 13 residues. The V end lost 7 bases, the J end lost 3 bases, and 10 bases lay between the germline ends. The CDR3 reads CASNRQYNQPQHF. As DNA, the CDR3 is TGTGCCAGCAATCGACAGTACAATCAGCCCCAGCATTTT.